This entry describes one TCR beta chain. In this sample, this clone turned up once. The target of this receptor is not known. No base qualities exist here, and no much larger clone lies one base off it. Reading the germline V gene (reference sequence) gives CDR1 LNHDA and CDR2 SQIVND. For this chain, trimming is 9 bases at the V end and 7 bases at the J end, and the number of junction bases without a gene match is 10. The CDR3 goes from the cysteine to the phenylalanine over 14 residues. Only CDR3 DNA is held: 42 bases, read in frame from base 1. This record belongs to a study of shared T cell receptors in the human thymus (dated by TCRdb to 2020 to 2023). For the wider study: The study examined how self-reactive, shared T-cell receptor alpha chains are generated in the human thymus.

The library was built by means of the immunoSEQ multiplex PCR assay. As stored in TCRdb, this immuneACCESS dataset retains in-frame rearrangements with V and J assigned. A fraction of the clones does not appear; measured against another copy, unresolved V genes explain less than half of the discrepancy, and the remainder lacks a known reason. Recorded for this sample are roughly 550,000 clones; around 78% of them occurred a single time. Of the sample, roughly 0.013% falls within the top ten clones. These same records also appear under a second study, on human thymus T cells. The second publication reports: The donors were immunologically healthy infants in Finland who had open corrective cardiac surgery for congenital heart defects. Thymus tissue was collected as surgical resects that were removed during corrective cardiac surgery. Both the thymic and the peripheral blood repertoires appeared to show biased V and J gene segment usage. The related research found that thymic TCR repertoires overlapped highly between unrelated individuals. TCR alpha and beta repertoires from roughly 8 infant thymus samples and four related peripheral blood samples were characterized in the study. The cohort included several male and two female infants, with donor ages spanning 7 to 244 days. Thymocytes were mechanically released from the tissue and were stored as pellets of about 10-30 million cells at -70 degrees C. Genomic DNA was extracted from frozen cell pellets with a QIAsymphony instrument. TCRB and TCRAD loci were amplified from a standardized quantity of quality-controlled genomic DNA using the immunoSEQ multiplex PCR assay. The V(D)J region was spanned by amplicons of a length sufficient to cover the CDR3 and to identify V and J genes. Through the commercial immunoSEQ service, the amplicons were sequenced on an Illumina platform. Corrections for primer bias and sequencing errors followed previously described methods, while TCRAD and TCRB definitions were based on the IMGT database. The repertoires were analysed using immunoSEQ Analyzer 3.0 and VDJTools for basic statistics, V/J segment usage, diversity estimates, rarefaction and pairwise overlap. Chao1, ChaoE, Efron-Thisted, Shannon and inverse Simpson indices were used to estimate diversity, which was also estimated on datasets down-sampled to the smallest sample. Repertoire overlap was assessed by strict matching of CDR3 nucleotide sequence, V gene and J gene, and clustering was done by Jaccard-based multidimensional scaling. On average, thymus samples yielded 800,000 or so unique TCRB clonotypes, whereas blood samples yielded some 85,000.

The clonotype was recovered from a boy less than two years old with a congenital heart defect. Donor details come from another sample of the same person, matched by shared clones. The chain was built from TRBV19 and TRBJ2-1; TRBD1 matches 9 bases in the middle. The sample was thymocytes. The bases are TGTGCCAGCTCCGGGACAGGGATACGGAATGAGCAGTTCTTC. It codes for CASSGTGIRNEQFF.